This T cell receptor (beta chain) was recorded in a study of cytomegalovirus exposure and HLA in healthy donors. General study points: According to the study, about 180 TCR beta chains were cytomegalovirus-associated.

The CDR3 totals 16 residues. With V trimmed by 4 bases and J by 7 bases, 12 bases remained unmatched. Germline CDR1 MNHNS, CDR2 SASEGT. A note on this clone: Antigen: not known.

The PCR ran on 60 Vbeta and 13 Jbeta primers. The repertoire was sequenced with immunoSEQ multiplex PCR; TCRdb's copy has only in-frame clones and lacks some. In all, the sample yields some 110,000 clones. The origin of this receptor is a man between 35 and 55 years old in good health and CMV-seropositive. The chain recombines TRBV6-1 with TRBJ1-4; 7 bases align to TRBD1. Sequencing was done on a sample of PBMCs. The CDR3 DNA reads as TGTGCCAGCAGTGGCAATCACAGGGGTCTAAGTGAAAAACTGTTTTTT. It codes for CASSGNHRGLSEKLFF.